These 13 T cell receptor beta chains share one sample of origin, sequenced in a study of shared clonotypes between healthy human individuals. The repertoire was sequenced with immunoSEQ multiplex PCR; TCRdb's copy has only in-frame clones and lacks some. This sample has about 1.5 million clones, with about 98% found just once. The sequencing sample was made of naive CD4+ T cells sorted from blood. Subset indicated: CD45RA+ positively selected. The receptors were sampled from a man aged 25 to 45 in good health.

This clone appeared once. Here the CDR3 DNA reads TGTGCCAGCAGTGAAAAAGCGAACACTGAAGCTTTCTTT. It yields the protein CASSEKANTEAFF. This sequence joins TRBV6-1 and TRBJ1-1; no clear D gene. The germline CDR1 and CDR2 sequences are MNHNS and SASEGT. The length of the CDR3 is 13 residues. The ends were cut back, 2 bases at V and 1 base at J, with 5 bases in the middle.

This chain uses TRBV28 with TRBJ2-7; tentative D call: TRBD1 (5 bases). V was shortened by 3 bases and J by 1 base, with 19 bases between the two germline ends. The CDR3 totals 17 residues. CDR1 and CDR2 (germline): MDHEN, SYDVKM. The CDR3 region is CASSFSPLAGPSYEQYF. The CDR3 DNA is TGTGCCAGCAGTTTTAGTCCCTTGGCAGGGCCTTCCTACGAGCAGTACTTC.

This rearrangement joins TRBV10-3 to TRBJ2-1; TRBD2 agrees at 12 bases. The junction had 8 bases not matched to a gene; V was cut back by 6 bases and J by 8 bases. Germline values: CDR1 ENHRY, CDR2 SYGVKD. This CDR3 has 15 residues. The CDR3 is CAIRRTSGMVDEQFF. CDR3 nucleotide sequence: TGTGCCATCAGGCGGACTAGCGGGATGGTGGATGAGCAGTTCTTC.

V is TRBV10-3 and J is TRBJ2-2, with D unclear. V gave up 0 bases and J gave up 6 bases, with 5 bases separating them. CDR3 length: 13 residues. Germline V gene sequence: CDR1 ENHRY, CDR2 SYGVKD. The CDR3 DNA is TGTGCCATCAGTGAGTCCAGGCCCGGGGAGCTGTTTTTT. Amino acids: CAISESRPGELFF.

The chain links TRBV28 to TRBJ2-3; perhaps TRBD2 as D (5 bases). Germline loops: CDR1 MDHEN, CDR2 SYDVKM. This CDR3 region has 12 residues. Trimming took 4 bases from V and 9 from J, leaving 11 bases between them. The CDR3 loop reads CASSSGVFTQYF. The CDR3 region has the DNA TGTGCCAGCAGTTCCGGGGTTTTCACGCAGTATTTT.

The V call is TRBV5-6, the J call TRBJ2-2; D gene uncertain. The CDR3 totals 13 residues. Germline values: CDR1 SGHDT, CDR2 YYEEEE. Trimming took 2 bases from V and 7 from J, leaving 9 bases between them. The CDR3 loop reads CASSFGAGGELFF. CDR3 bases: TGTGCCAGCAGCTTCGGAGCAGGCGGGGAGCTGTTTTTT.

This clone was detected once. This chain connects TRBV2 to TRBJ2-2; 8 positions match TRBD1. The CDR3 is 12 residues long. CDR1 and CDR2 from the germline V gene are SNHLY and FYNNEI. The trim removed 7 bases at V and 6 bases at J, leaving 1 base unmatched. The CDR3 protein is CASKDRAGELFF. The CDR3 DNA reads TGTGCCAGCAAGGACAGGGCCGGGGAGCTGTTTTTT. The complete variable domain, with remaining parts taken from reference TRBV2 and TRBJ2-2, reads EPEVTQTPSHQVTQMGQEVILRCVPISNHLYFYWYRQILGQKVEFLVSFYNNEISEKSEIFDDQFSVERPDGSNFTLKIRSTKLEDSAMYFCASKDRAGELFFGEGSRLTVL.

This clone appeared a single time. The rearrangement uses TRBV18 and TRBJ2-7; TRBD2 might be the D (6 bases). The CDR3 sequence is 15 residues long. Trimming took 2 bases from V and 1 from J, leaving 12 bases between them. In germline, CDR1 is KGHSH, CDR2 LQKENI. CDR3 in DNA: TGTGCCAGCTCACCAATCCCGGGAGCGTCCTACGAGCAGTACTTC. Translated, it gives CASSPIPGASYEQYF.

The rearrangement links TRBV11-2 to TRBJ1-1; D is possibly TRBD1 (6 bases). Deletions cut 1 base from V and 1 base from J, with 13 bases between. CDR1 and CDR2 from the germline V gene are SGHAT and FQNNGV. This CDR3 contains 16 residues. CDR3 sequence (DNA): TGTGCCAGCAGCTTAGTACAGGGTCGAACGAACACTGAAGCTTTCTTT. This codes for CASSLVQGRTNTEAFF.

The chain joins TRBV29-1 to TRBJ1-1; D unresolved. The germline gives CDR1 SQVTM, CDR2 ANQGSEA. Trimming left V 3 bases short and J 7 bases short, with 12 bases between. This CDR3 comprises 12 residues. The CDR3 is CSVDPGTDEAFF. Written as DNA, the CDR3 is TGCAGCGTTGATCCAGGAACGGATGAAGCTTTCTTT.

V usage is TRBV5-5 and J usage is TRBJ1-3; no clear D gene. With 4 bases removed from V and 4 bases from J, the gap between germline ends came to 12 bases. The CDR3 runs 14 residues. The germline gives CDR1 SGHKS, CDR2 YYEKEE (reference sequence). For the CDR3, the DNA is TGTGCCAGCAGCCTAGAACCCGTCGGAAACACCATATATTTT. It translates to CASSLEPVGNTIYF.

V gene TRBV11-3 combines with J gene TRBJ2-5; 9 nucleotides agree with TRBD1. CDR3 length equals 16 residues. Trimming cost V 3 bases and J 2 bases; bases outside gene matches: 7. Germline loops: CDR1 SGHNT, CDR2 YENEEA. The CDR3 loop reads CASSFRTGAIQETQYF. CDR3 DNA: TGTGCCAGCAGCTTTAGGACAGGGGCGATTCAAGAGACCCAGTACTTC.

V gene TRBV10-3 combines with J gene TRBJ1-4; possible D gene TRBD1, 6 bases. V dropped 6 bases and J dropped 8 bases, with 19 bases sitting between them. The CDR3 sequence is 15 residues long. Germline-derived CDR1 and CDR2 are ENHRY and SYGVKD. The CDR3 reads CAISNTGTLREKLFF. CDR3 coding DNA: TGTGCCATCAGCAATACCGGGACATTGAGGGAAAAACTGTTTTTT.